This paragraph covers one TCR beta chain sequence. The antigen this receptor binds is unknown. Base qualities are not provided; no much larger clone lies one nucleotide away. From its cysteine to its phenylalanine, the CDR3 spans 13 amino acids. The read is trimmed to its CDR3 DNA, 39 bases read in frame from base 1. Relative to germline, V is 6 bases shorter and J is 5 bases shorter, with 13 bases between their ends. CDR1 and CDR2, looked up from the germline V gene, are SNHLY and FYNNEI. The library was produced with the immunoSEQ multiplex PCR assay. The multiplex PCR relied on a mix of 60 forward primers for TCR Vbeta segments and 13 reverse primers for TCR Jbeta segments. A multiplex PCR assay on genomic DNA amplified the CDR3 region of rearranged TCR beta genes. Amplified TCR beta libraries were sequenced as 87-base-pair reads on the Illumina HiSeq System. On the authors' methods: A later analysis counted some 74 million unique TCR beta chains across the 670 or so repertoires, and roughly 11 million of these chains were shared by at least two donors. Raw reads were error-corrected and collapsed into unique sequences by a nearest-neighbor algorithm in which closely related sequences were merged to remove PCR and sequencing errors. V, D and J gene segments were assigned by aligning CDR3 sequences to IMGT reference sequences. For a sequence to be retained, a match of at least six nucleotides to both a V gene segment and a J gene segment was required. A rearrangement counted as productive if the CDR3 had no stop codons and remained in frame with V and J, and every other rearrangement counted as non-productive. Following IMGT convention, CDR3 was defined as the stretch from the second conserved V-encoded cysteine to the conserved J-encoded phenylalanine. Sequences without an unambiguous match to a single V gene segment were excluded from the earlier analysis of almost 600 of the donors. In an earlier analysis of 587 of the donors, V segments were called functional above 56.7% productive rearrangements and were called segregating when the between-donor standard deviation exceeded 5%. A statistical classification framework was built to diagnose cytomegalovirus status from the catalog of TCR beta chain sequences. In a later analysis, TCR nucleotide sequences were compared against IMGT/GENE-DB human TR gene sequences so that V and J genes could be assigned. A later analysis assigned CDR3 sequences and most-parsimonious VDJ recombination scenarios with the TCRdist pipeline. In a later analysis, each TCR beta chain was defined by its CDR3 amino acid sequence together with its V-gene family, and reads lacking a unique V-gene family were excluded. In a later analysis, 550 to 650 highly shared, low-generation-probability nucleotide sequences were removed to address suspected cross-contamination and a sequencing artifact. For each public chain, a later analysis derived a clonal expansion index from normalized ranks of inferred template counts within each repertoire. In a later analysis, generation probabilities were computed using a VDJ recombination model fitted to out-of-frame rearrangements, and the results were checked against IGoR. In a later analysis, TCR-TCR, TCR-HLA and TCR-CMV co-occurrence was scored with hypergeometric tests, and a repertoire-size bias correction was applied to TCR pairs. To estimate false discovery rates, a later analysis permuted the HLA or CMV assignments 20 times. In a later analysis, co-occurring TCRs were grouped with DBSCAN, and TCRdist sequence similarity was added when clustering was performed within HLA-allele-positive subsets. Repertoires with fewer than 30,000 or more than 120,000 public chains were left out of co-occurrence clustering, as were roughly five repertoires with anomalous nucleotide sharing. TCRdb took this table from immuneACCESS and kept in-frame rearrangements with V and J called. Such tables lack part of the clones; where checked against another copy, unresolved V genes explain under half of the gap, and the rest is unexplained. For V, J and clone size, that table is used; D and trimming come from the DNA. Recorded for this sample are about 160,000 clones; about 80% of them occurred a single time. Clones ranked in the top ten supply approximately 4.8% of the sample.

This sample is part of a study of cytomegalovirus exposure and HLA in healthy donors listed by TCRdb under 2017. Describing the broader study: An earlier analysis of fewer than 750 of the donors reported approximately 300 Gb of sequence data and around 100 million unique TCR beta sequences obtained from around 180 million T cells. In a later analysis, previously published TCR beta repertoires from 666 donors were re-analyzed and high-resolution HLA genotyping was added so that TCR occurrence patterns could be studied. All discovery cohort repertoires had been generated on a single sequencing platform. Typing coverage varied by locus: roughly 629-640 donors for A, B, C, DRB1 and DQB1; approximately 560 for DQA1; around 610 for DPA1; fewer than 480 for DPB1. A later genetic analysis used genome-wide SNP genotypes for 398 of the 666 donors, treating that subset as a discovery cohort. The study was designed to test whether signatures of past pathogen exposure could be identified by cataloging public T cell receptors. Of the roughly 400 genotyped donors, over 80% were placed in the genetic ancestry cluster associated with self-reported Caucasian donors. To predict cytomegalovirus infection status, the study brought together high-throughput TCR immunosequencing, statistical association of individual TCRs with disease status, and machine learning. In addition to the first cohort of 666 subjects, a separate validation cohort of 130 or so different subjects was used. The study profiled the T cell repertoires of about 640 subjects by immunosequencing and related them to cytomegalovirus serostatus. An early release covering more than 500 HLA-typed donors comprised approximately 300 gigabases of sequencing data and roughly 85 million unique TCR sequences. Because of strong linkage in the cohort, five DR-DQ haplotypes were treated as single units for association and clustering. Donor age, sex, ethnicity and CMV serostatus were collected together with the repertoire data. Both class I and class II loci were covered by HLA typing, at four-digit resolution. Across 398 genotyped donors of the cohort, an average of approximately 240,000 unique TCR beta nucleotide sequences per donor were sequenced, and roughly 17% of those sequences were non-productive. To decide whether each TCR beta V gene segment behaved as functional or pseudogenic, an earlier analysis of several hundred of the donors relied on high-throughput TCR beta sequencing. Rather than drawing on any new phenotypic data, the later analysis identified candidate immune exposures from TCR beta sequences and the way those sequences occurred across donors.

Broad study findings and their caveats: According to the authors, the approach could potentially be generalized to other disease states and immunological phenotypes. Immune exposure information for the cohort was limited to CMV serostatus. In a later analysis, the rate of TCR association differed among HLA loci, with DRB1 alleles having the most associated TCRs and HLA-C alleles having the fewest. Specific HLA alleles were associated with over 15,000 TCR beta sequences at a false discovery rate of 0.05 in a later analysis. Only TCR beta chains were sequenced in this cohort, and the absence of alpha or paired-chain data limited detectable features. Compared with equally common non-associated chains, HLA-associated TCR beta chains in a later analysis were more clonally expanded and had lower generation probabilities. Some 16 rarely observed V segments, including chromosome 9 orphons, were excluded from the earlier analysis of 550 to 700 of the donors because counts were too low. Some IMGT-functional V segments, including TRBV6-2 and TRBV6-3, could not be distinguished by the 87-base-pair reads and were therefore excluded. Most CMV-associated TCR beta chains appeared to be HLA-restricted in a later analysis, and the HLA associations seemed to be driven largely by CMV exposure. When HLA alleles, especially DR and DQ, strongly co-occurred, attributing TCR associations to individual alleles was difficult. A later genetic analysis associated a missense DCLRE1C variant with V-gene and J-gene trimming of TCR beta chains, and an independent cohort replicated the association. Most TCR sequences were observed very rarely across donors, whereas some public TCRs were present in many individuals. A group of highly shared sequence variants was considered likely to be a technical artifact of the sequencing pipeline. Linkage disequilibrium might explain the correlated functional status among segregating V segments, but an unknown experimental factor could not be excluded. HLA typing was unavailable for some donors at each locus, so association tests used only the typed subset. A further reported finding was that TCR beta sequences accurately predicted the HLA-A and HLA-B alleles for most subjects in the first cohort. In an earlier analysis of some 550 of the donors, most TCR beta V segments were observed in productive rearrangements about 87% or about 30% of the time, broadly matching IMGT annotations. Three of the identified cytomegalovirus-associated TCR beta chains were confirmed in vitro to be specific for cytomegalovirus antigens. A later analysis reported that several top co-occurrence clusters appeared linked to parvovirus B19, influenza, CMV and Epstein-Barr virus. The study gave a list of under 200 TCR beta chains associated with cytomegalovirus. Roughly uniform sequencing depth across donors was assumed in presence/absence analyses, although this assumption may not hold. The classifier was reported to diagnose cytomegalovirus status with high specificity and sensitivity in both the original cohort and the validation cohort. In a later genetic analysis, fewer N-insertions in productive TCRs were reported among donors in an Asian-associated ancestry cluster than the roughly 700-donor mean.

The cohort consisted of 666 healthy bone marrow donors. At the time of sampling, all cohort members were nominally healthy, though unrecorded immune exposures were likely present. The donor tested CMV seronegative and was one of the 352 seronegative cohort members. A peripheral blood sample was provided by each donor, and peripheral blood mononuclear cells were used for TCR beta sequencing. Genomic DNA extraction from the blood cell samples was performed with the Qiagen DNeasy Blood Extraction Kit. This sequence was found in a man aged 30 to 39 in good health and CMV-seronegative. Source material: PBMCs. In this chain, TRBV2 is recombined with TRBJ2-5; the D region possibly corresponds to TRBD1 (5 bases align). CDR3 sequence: CASRPGMGETQYF. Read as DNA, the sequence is TGTGCCAGCAGGCCAGGGATGGGGGAGACCCAGTACTTC.